The next 6 T cell receptor beta chains were all read from a single sample in a study of brain T cells in children with intractable seizures. Profiling relied on immunoSEQ multiplex PCR, and the TCRdb table lists in-frame clones only, not all of them. This table has about 320,000 clones, about 93% appearing once. Time point reported: blood from clinic visit 5 months post-surgery; TSC patient then seizure free. The source material was peripheral blood, sampled roughly 5 months after surgery. These receptors came from a boy in the first two years of life with tuberous sclerosis and intractable seizures.

V gene TRBV3-1 (or the pseudogene TRBV3-2) combines with J gene TRBJ2-1; D gene unclear. The CDR3 covers 15 residues. CDR1 and CDR2 from the germline V gene are LGHDT and YNNKEL (reference sequence). V lost 1 base and J 0 bases, leaving 7 bases between the germline ends. CDR3: CASSQGRSSYNEQFF. DNA for the CDR3: TGTGCCAGCAGCCAAGGCCGAAGCTCCTACAATGAGCAGTTCTTC.

This chain connects TRBV6-5 to TRBJ2-7; D may be TRBD1 or TRBD2 (5 bases each). CDR1 and CDR2 from the germline V gene are MNHEY and SVGAGI. Trimming left V 6 bases short and J 7 bases short, with 22 bases between. The CDR3 consists of 15 residues. The CDR3 region is CASSPRGKNSWEQYF. Here the CDR3 DNA reads TGTGCCAGCAGCCCCCGGGGCAAAAACAGTTGGGAGCAGTACTTC.

The CDR3 loop is CATSAPSSVNEQFF. CDR3 sequence (DNA): TGTGCCACCAGTGCCCCCTCTAGCGTCAATGAGCAGTTCTTC. The V gene is TRBV24-1, the J gene TRBJ2-1; perhaps TRBD2 as D (6 bases). With 5 bases removed from V and 6 bases from J, the gap between germline ends came to 13 bases. The CDR3 has 14 amino acids. Germline V gives CDR1 KGHDR, CDR2 SFDVKD.

The chain carries TRBV6-4 and TRBJ2-1, with 12 bases lining up with TRBD2. CDR1 and CDR2 (germline): MRHNA, SNTAGT. With V trimmed by 1 base and J by 8 bases, 15 bases remained unmatched. The CDR3 totals 19 residues. In DNA, the CDR3 is TGTGCCAGCAGTGACTGGAGTCTAGCGGGAGGGCCGATTGAGGATGAGCAGTTCTTC. Translated, it gives CASSDWSLAGGPIEDEQFF.

V and J are TRBV7-9 and TRBJ2-3; 11 bases align to TRBD2. V shed 3 bases and J 4 bases; nucleotides not matched to a gene: 3. This CDR3 has 15 amino acids. The germline gives CDR1 SEHNR, CDR2 FQNEAQ (reference sequence). Written as DNA, the CDR3 is TGTGCCAGCAGCTTGACTAGCGGGACGGCAGATACGCAGTATTTT. It specifies CASSLTSGTADTQYF. Full variable domain (rest looked up from reference TRBV7-9 and TRBJ2-3): DTGVSQNPRHKITKRGQNVTFRCDPISEHNRLYWYRQTLGQGPEFLTYFQNEAQLEKSRLLSDRFSAERPKGSFSTLEIQRTEQGDSAMYLCASSLTSGTADTQYFGPGTRLTVL.

The chain links TRBV4-1 to TRBJ1-5; D gene uncertain. CDR1 MGHRA and CDR2 YSYEKL come from the germline V gene. Trimming stripped 1 base from V and 4 bases from J, with 11 bases between. CDR3 length equals 15 residues. In nucleotides, the CDR3 is TGCGCCAGCAGCCAAGCCTCAAGAGGGAATCAGCCCCAGCATTTT. Translation: CASSQASRGNQPQHF.